These 30 T cell receptor beta chains came from one sample sequenced in a study of control samples from healthy donors and cancer patients. Some clones are missing from TCRdb's copy, which holds only in-frame ones; the method was immunoSEQ multiplex PCR. Of over 80,000 clones detected, approximately 80% appear once; the ten largest clones hold 10% to 13%. The source material was blood. These TCRs come from a woman aged 25 to 45 in good health.

The chain joins TRBV4-1 to TRBJ2-7; D is possibly TRBD1 (6 bases). This CDR3 spans 15 amino acids. Germline V gives CDR1 MGHRA, CDR2 YSYEKL. V shed 4 bases and J shed 5 bases, with 18 bases lying between them. CDR3 residues: CASSRLNRVEDEQYF. CDR3 coding DNA: TGCGCCAGCAGCCGTCTCAACAGGGTGGAGGACGAGCAGTACTTC.

Comment on this clone: An end of the junction differs from the germline gene, which may be a read error. The rearrangement links TRBV7-8 to TRBJ2-7; D may be TRBD2 (5 bases). Germline assignment: CDR1 SGHVS and CDR2 FQNEAQ. The CDR3 has 12 residues. CDR3 nucleotides: TGTGCCAGCAGCCTAGCTCGGCGGCAGCAGTACTTC. Protein product: CASSLARRQQYF.

This sequence joins TRBV6-2 or TRBV6-3 and TRBJ1-4, with 8 bases aligning to TRBD1. CDR1 and CDR2 from the germline V gene are MNHEY and SVGEGT. Trimming removed 2 bases from V and 13 bases from J; junction bases left unmatched: 3. The CDR3 is made up of 12 amino acids. CDR3 in amino acids: CASSYAGTGLFF. CDR3 in DNA: TGTGCCAGCAGTTACGCCGGGACAGGACTGTTTTTT.

This clone has only one observation. The CDR3 spells CASTTGGGRTYEQYF. The CDR3 nucleotides read TGTGCCAGCACTACTGGCGGGGGCCGGACCTACGAGCAGTACTTC. V usage is TRBV5-4 and J usage is TRBJ2-7, with D possibly being TRBD2 (7 bases). The V gene lost 6 bases and the J gene lost 2 bases, with 18 bases spanning the gap. CDR1 is SGHNT, CDR2 YYREEE, per germline (reference sequence). The CDR3 extends over 15 amino acids.

The chain recombines TRBV19 with TRBJ2-1; 7 bases line up with TRBD1. CDR3 size: 15 residues. J gave up 2 bases and V 10 bases, and 11 bases lay outside the gene matches. CDR1 is LNHDA, CDR2 SQIVND, per germline (reference sequence). CDR3 in DNA: TGTGCCACCCGGGGCAGGGGGTCCGCCTACAATGAGCAGTTCTTC. Translated, it gives CATRGRGSAYNEQFF.

The chain joins TRBV3-1 (or the pseudogene TRBV3-2) to TRBJ2-7, with D possibly matching TRBD2 (5 bases). The ends were cut back, 3 bases at V and 3 bases at J, with 15 bases in the middle. Germline CDR1 LGHDT, CDR2 YNNKEL (reference sequence). The CDR3 is 15 residues long. CDR3 residues: CASSQSEAAVYEQYF. CDR3 DNA sequence: TGTGCCAGCAGCCAGTCGGAGGCGGCGGTCTACGAGCAGTACTTC.

This chain connects TRBV19 to TRBJ1-5, with 9 bases identical to TRBD1. The CDR3 contains 14 residues. V trimming: 8 bases; J trimming: 3 bases; junction bases outside the gene matches: 5. CDR1 is LNHDA, CDR2 SQIVND, per germline (reference sequence). CDR3 protein: CASGTGTFNQPQHF. DNA of the CDR3: TGTGCCAGTGGGACAGGGACCTTCAATCAGCCCCAGCATTTT.

The chain employs TRBV25-1 and TRBJ2-7; 8 nucleotides align to TRBD1. CDR3 length: 15 residues. After removal of 7 bases from V and 4 bases from J, the junction contained 12 bases not matched to a gene. Germline CDR1 MGHDK, CDR2 SYGVNS. The CDR3 region is CASKTPGQGQYEQYF. CDR3 nucleotides: TGTGCCAGCAAAACCCCCGGACAGGGACAATACGAGCAGTACTTC.

On this clone: Other DNA variants within this sample encode the same CDR3. CDR3 nucleotide sequence: TGTGCCAGTAGTGACCGTGGTGGGAACGAGCAGTACTTC. It is translated as CASSDRGGNEQYF. V and J are TRBV19 and TRBJ2-7; D not resolved. Per the germline V gene, CDR1 is LNHDA and CDR2 is SQIVND (reference sequence). This CDR3 region has 13 residues. The germline V and J ends were trimmed by 5 bases and 5 bases, with 13 bases remaining between them.

The chain joins TRBV6-1 to TRBJ2-5; no reliable D call. Trimming shortened V by 1 base and J by 5 bases, and 14 bases separated the two germline ends. This CDR3 contains 15 residues. The germline CDR1 and CDR2 sequences are MNHNS and SASEGT. CDR3 bases: TGTGCCAGCAGTGAAGGCAACCCTCCTGGGGAGACCCAGTACTTC. The encoded protein is CASSEGNPPGETQYF.

On this clone itself: This CDR3 is also generated by other DNA sequences in the sample. The chain combines TRBV5-5 with TRBJ2-6; D is unresolved. CDR3 length: 15 amino acids. V was shortened by 0 bases and J by 4 bases, with 8 bases between the two germline ends. Germline V gene lookup returns CDR1 SGHKS and CDR2 YYEKEE (reference sequence). This chain's CDR3 is CASSLEPTGANVLTF. Written as DNA, the CDR3 is TGTGCCAGCAGCTTGGAACCCACCGGGGCCAACGTCCTGACTTTC.

This clone was seen just once. The V call is TRBV10-2, the J call TRBJ2-2; 7 bases line up with TRBD1. CDR3 length: 17 residues. J gave up 6 bases and V 0 bases, and 10 bases lay outside the gene matches. Germline CDR1 and CDR2: WSHSY and SAAADI. The CDR3 reads CASSESWPRTGPGELFF. The CDR3 nucleotides read TGCGCCAGCAGTGAGTCATGGCCACGGACAGGTCCCGGGGAGCTGTTTTTT.

This chain uses TRBV5-1 with TRBJ2-2, with D perhaps TRBD1 (8 bases). This CDR3 is built from 15 residues. Germline V lookup: CDR1 SGHRS, CDR2 YFSETQ. V was cut by 4 bases and J by 5 bases, with 15 bases left in between. The CDR3 reads CASSRTGRETGELFF. The CDR3 DNA reads TGCGCCAGCAGCCGGACAGGGAGGGAGACCGGGGAGCTGTTTTTT.

This clone was detected once. This sequence joins TRBV6-1 and TRBJ1-5; 7 positions match TRBD1. CDR3 length: 17 amino acids. Germline trimming cut 1 base from V and 0 bases from J; bases unmatched to any gene: 6. CDR1 is MNHNS, CDR2 SASEGT, per germline. CDR3 sequence: CASSEGDRVYSNQPQHF. In DNA form, the CDR3 reads TGTGCCAGCAGTGAAGGGGACAGAGTTTATAGCAATCAGCCCCAGCATTTT.

This sequence joins TRBV7-6 and TRBJ2-6; D is possibly TRBD1 (6 bases). This CDR3 spans 15 amino acids. The germline V gene has CDR1 SGHVS and CDR2 FNYEAQ. The V end lost 3 bases, the J end lost 2 bases, and 8 bases lay between the germline ends. In DNA form, the CDR3 reads TGTGCCAGCAGCTTTGAGGGGGCTGGGGCCAACGTCCTGACTTTC. Its protein is CASSFEGAGANVLTF. The complete variable domain, with remaining parts taken from reference TRBV7-6 and TRBJ2-6, reads GAGVSQSPRYKVTKRGQDVALRCDPISGHVSLYWYRQALGQGPEFLTYFNYEAQQDKSGLPNDRFSAERPEGSISTLTIQRTEQRDSAMYRCASSFEGAGANVLTFGAGSRLTVL.

The chain recombines TRBV6-5 with TRBJ1-2; 7 positions agree with TRBD1. The CDR3 has 15 amino acids. V shed 5 bases, J shed 0 bases, and the junction held 6 bases outside the gene matches. CDR1 is MNHEY, CDR2 SVGAGI, per germline. The CDR3 protein is CASSPSGQPNYGYTF. The DNA for the CDR3 is TGTGCCAGCAGTCCTTCGGGACAGCCTAACTATGGCTACACCTTC.

The CDR3 bases are TGTGCCACCAGCAGAGAACTCCAGGGTCCGGACGAGCAGTACTTC. This encodes CATSRELQGPDEQYF. This chain connects TRBV15 to TRBJ2-7; a possible D gene is TRBD1 (5 bases). The CDR3 sequence is 15 residues long. The V gene's germline CDR1 is LNHNV and CDR2 YYDKDF (reference sequence). The V gene lost 0 bases and the J gene lost 5 bases, with 14 bases spanning the gap.

This sequence joins TRBV30 and TRBJ2-2; 7 bases agree with TRBD1. Germline V lookup: CDR1 GTSNPN, CDR2 SVGIG (reference sequence). V shed 4 bases and J 3 bases; nucleotides not matched to a gene: 2. The CDR3 length is 13 residues. CDR3 bases: TGTGCCTGGAAAGGGGGCTACACCGGGGAGCTGTTTTTT. As protein: CAWKGGYTGELFF.

The CDR3 bases are TGTGCCAGCAGCCTGGGGACAGGCTTACGGCCAAATGAGCAGTTCTTC. It translates to CASSLGTGLRPNEQFF. The gene calls are TRBV5-6 and TRBJ2-1; 8 bases match TRBD1. The CDR3 extends over 16 amino acids. V was clipped by 4 bases and J by 7 bases; unmatched bases: 13. The germline gives CDR1 SGHDT, CDR2 YYEEEE.

V is TRBV5-1 and J is TRBJ2-3, with D possibly TRBD2 on 7 matching bases. CDR3 size: 16 residues. Germline V gene lookup returns CDR1 SGHRS and CDR2 YFSETQ. The ends were cut back, 3 bases at V and 4 bases at J, with 18 bases in the middle. The CDR3 sequence is CASSSTGGGGSDTQYF. The CDR3 region has the DNA TGCGCCAGCAGCTCCACTGGAGGGGGGGGTTCAGATACGCAGTATTTT.

The V gene is TRBV5-1, the J gene TRBJ2-7; D may be TRBD1 (6 bases). Germline V gives CDR1 SGHRS, CDR2 YFSETQ. Trimming cost V 4 bases and J 1 base, with 9 bases left between them. The CDR3 spans 13 residues. CDR3 nucleotide sequence: TGCGCCAGCAGCCCGGACAGTTCCTACGAGCAGTACTTC. Encoded protein: CASSPDSSYEQYF.

This rearrangement joins TRBV12-3 or TRBV12-4 to TRBJ1-5; D possibly corresponds to TRBD1 (5 bases). V shed 6 bases and J shed 1 base, with 7 bases lying between them. The CDR3 sequence is 13 residues long. CDR3 protein: CASSWGSNQPQHF. DNA for the CDR3: TGTGCCAGCAGCTGGGGGAGCAATCAGCCCCAGCATTTT.

Turning to this clone: The sample contains more than one DNA sequence encoding this CDR3. V gene TRBV2 combines with J gene TRBJ1-5; D remains ambiguous. Trimming stripped 6 bases from V and 3 bases from J, with 9 bases between. CDR3 length: 13 residues. Germline lookup yields CDR1 SNHLY and CDR2 FYNNEI. In DNA form, the CDR3 reads TGTGCCAGCAGCCAGACGGACAATCAGCCCCAGCATTTT. Its translation is CASSQTDNQPQHF.

This rearrangement joins TRBV9 to TRBJ2-1; TRBD2 aligns across 8 bases. The CDR3 length is 17 residues. Germline V gene lookup returns CDR1 SGDLS and CDR2 YYNGEE. The V and J ends lost 0 bases and 2 bases, in that order; junction bases with no gene match: 7. CDR3 in DNA: TGTGCCAGCAGCGTAGGTCCCGGGGGGGCCGCCTACAATGAGCAGTTCTTC. The encoded protein is CASSVGPGGAAYNEQFF.

This clone appeared once. The V and J genes are TRBV7-2 and TRBJ1-1; possibly TRBD1 for D (6 bases). The CDR3 sequence is 14 residues long. The V end lost 5 bases, the J end lost 10 bases, and 20 bases lay between the germline ends. Germline CDR1 and CDR2: SGHTA and FQGNSA. CDR3 in DNA: TGTGCCAGCAGCCCATATTACAGGGTCGAGGGAGCTTTCTTT. Protein: CASSPYYRVEGAFF.

In its sample, this clone was seen a few times. J is TRBJ2-3 and V is TRBV5-1, with 7 bases that match TRBD2. This CDR3 has 14 amino acids. V dropped 6 bases and J dropped 0; count of bases not matched to a gene: 4. CDR1 is SGHRS and CDR2 is YFSETQ in the germline V gene. This chain's CDR3 is CASTLAESTDTQYF. The CDR3 coding sequence is TGCGCCAGCACCCTAGCGGAGAGCACAGATACGCAGTATTTT.

The rearrangement uses TRBV10-2 and TRBJ2-3; D unclear. This CDR3 spans 13 amino acids. Germline lookup yields CDR1 WSHSY and CDR2 SAAADI. Trimming removed 1 base at V and 2 bases at J, with 4 bases between. The DNA for the CDR3 is TGCGCCAGCAGTGAGTACATCACAGATACGCAGTATTTT. Residues: CASSEYITDTQYF.

The chain is built from TRBV7-2 and TRBJ1-2; D is possibly TRBD1 (5 bases). Trimming removed 5 bases from V and 4 bases from J, with 17 bases in between. Germline V gene lookup returns CDR1 SGHTA and CDR2 FQGNSA. This CDR3 has 15 amino acids. The CDR3, as DNA: TGTGCCAGCAGCCCCACCGGGACGTCCTTCTATGGCTACACCTTC. Protein: CASSPTGTSFYGYTF. Variable domain in full (rest from reference TRBV7-2 and TRBJ1-2): GAGVSQSPSNKVTEKGKDVELRCDPISGHTALYWYRQSLGQGLEFLIYFQGNSAPDKSGLPSDRFSAERTGGSVSTLTIQRTQQEDSAVYLCASSPTGTSFYGYTFGSGTRLTVV.

V is TRBV6-5 and J is TRBJ1-3; unclear D gene. The CDR3 is made up of 15 amino acids. CDR1 and CDR2 (germline): MNHEY, SVGAGI. V was cut by 0 bases and J by 4 bases, with 10 bases left in between. In DNA form, the CDR3 reads TGTGCCAGCAGTTACTCGATAGGGAACGGAAACACCATATATTTT. It codes for CASSYSIGNGNTIYF.

The chain joins TRBV30 to TRBJ1-2, with TRBD1 identical over 11 bases. The trim removed 2 bases at V and 2 bases at J, leaving 4 bases unmatched. Germline loops: CDR1 GTSNPN, CDR2 SVGIG (reference sequence). The CDR3 loop spans 15 amino acids. This chain's CDR3 is CAWSIWDRGNYGYTF. Written as DNA, the CDR3 is TGTGCCTGGAGTATTTGGGACAGGGGGAACTATGGCTACACCTTC.